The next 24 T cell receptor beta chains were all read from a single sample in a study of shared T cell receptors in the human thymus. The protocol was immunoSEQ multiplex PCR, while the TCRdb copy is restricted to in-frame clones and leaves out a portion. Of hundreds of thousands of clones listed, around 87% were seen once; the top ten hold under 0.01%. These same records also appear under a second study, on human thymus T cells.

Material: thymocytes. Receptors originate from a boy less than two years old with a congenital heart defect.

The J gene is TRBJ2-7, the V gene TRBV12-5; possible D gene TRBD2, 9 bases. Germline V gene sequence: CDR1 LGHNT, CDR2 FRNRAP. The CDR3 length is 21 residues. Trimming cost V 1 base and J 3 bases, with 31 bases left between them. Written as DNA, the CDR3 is TGTGCTAGTGGTTTGGAAACTCGACAGGGGTCTAGCGGGAAGAGGGGCTACGAGCAGTACTTC. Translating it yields CASGLETRQGSSGKRGYEQYF. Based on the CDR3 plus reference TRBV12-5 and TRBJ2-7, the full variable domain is DARVTQTPRHKVTEMGQEVTMRCQPILGHNTVFWYRQTMMQGLELLAYFRNRAPLDDSGMPKDRFSAEMPDATLATLKIQPSEPRDSAVYFCASGLETRQGSSGKRGYEQYFGPGTRLTVT.

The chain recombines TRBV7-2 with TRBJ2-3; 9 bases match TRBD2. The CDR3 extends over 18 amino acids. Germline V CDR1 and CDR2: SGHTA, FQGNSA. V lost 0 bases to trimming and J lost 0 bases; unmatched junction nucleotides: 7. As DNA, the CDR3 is TGTGCCAGCAGCTTAGCGCTGGCGGGAGGGAGTAGCACAGATACGCAGTATTTT. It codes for CASSLALAGGSSTDTQYF.

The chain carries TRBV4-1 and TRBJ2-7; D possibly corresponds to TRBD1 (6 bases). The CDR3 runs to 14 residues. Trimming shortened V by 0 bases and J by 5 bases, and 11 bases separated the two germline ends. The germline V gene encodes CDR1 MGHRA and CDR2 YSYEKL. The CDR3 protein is CASSQDRTVDEQYF. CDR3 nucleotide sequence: TGCGCCAGCAGCCAAGATCGGACAGTCGACGAGCAGTACTTC.

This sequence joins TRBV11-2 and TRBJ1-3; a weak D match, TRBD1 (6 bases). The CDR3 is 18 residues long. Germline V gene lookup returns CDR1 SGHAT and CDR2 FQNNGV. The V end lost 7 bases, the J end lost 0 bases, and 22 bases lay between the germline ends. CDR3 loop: CASTLEPPTGNSGNTIYF. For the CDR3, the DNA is TGTGCCAGCACTCTAGAACCCCCAACAGGGAACTCTGGAAACACCATATATTTT.

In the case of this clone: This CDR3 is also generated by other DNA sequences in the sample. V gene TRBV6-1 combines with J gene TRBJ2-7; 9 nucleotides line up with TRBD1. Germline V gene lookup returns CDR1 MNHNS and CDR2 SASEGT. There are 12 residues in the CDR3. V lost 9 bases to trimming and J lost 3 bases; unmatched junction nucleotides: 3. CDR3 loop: CASRDRDYEQYF. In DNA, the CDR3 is TGTGCCAGTCGGGACAGGGACTACGAGCAGTACTTC.

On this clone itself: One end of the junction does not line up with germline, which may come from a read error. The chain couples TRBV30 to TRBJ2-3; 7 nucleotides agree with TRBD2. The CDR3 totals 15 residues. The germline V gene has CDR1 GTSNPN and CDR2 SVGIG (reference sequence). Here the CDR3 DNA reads TGTGCCTGGAGTGTACCGCGGGAGCATGGAGATGCGCAGTATTTT. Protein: CAWSVPREHGDAQYF.

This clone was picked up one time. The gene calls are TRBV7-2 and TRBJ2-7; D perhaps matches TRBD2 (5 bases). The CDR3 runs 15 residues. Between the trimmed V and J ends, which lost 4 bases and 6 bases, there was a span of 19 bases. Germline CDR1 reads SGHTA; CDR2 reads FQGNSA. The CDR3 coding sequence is TGTGCCAGCAGCTCGCGGGCAAAAAGAGAGGGCGAGCAGTACTTC. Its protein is CASSSRAKREGEQYF.

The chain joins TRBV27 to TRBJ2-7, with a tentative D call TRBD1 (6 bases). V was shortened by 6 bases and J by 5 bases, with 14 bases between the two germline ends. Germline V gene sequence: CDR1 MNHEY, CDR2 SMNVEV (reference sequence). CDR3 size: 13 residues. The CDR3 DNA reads TGTGCCAGCAGCAGGGGCCTTCGGGACGAGCAGTACTTC. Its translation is CASSRGLRDEQYF.

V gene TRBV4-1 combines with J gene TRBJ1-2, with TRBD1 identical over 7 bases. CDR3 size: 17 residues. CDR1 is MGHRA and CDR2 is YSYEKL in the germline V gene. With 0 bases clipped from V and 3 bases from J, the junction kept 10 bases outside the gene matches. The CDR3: CASSQENQFDRDYGYTF. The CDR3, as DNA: TGCGCCAGCAGCCAAGAAAACCAGTTTGACAGGGACTATGGCTACACCTTC.

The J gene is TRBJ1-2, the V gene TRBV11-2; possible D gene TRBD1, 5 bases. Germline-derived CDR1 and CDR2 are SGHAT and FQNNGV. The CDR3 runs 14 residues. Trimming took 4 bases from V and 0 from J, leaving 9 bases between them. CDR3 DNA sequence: TGTGCCAGCAGCTCATCAGGGCCTAACTATGGCTACACCTTC. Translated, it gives CASSSSGPNYGYTF.

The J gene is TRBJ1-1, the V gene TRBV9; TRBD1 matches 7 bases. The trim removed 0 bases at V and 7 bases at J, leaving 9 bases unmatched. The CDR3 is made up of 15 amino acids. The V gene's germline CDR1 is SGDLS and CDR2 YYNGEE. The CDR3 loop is CASSVGRTGGSEAFF. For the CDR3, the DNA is TGTGCCAGCAGCGTAGGTCGGACAGGAGGTAGTGAAGCTTTCTTT.

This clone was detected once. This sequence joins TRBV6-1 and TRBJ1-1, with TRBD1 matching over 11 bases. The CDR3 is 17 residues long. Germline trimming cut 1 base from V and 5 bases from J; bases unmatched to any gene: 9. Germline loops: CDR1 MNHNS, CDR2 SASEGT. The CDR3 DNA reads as TGTGCCAGCAGTGAAGGTCCTCGGACAGGGGGCAGGACTGAAGCTTTCTTT. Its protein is CASSEGPRTGGRTEAFF.

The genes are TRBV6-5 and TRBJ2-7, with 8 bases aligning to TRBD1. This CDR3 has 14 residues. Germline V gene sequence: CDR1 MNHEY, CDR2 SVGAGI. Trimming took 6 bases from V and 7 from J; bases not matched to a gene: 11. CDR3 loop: CASSRGQGLGEQYF. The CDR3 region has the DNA TGTGCCAGCAGCCGCGGACAGGGTCTAGGAGAGCAGTACTTC.

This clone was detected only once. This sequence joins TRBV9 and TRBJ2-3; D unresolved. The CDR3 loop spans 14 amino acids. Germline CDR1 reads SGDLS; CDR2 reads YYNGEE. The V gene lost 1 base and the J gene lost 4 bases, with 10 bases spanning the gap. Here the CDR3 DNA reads TGTGCCAGCAGCGTAAGCTATCAGGCAGATACGCAGTATTTT. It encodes CASSVSYQADTQYF.

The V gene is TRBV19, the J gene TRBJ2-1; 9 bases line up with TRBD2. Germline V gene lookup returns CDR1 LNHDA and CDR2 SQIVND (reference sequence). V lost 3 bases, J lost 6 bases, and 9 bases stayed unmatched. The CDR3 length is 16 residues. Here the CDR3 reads CASSIVAGERFNEQFF. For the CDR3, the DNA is TGTGCCAGTAGTATTGTAGCGGGGGAGAGGTTCAATGAGCAGTTCTTC.

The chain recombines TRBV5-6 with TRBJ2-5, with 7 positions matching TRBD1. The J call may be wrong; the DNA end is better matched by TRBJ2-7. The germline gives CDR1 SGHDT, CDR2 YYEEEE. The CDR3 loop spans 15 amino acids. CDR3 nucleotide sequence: TGTGCCAGCCGACCCTACAGGGGTACGAGGGTCGAGCAGTACTTC. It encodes CASRPYRGTRVEQYF.

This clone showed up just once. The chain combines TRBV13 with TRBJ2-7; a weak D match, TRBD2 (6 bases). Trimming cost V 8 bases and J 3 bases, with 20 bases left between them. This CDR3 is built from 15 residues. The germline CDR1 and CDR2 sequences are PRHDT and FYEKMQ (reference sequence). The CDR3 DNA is TGTGCCAGCGCAGGACCGCGAACTAGCAGCTACGAGCAGTACTTC. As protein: CASAGPRTSSYEQYF.

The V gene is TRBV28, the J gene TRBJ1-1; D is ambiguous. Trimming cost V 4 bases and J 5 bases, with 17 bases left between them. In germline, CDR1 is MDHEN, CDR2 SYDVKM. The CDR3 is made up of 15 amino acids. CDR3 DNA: TGTGCCAGCAGTTCCAATGCCCCGAGGGAAACTGAAGCTTTCTTT. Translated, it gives CASSSNAPRETEAFF.

The CDR3 sequence is CASQGAVNTGELFF. DNA of the CDR3: TGTGCCAGCCAGGGGGCAGTGAACACCGGGGAGCTGTTTTTT. The chain links TRBV25-1 to TRBJ2-2, with 8 bases fitting TRBD1. Unmatched junction bases numbered 3, after V lost 8 bases and J lost 1 base. The CDR3 length is 14 residues. Germline V gene sequence: CDR1 MGHDK, CDR2 SYGVNS.

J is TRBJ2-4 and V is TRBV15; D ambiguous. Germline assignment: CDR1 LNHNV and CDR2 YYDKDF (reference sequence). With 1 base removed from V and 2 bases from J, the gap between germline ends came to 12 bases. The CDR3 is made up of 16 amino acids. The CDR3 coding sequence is TGTGCCACCAGCAGAGTCGGAGTACTACCCAAAAACATTCAGTACTTC. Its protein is CATSRVGVLPKNIQYF.

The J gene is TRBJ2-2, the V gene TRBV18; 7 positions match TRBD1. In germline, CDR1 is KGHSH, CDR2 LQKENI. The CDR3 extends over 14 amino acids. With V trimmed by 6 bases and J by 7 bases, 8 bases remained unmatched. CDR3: CASSRDSKNGELFF. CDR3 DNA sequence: TGTGCCAGCTCCAGGGACAGCAAAAACGGGGAGCTGTTTTTT.

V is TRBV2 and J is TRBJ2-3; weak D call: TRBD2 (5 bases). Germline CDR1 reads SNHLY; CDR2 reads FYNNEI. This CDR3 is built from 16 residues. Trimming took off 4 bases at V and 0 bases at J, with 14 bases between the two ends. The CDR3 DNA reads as TGTGCCAGCAGTGTTAGGAGGAACCCTAGCACAGATACGCAGTATTTT. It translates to CASSVRRNPSTDTQYF.

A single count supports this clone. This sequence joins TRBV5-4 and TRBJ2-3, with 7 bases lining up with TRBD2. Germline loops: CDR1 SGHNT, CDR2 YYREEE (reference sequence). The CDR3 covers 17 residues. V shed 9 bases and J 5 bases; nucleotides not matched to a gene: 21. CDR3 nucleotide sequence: TGTGCCACCGCACAAAGCACTCGGGAGGTGCGGAAAGATACGCAGTATTTT. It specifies CATAQSTREVRKDTQYF.

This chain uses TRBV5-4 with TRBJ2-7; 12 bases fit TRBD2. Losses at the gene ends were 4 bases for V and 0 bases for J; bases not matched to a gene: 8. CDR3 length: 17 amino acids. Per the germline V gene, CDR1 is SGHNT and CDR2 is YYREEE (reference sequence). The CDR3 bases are TGTGCCAGCAGCAACCAGATACTAGCGGGAGGCTCCTACGAGCAGTACTTC. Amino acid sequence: CASSNQILAGGSYEQYF. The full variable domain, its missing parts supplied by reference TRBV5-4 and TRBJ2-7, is ETGVTQSPTHLIKTRGQQVTLRCSSQSGHNTVSWYQQALGQGPQFIFQYYREEENGRGNFPPRFSGLQFPNYSSELNVNALELDDSALYLCASSNQILAGGSYEQYFGPGTRLTVT.